These 27 T cell receptor beta chains share one sample of origin, sequenced in a study of T cell responses to AZD1222 COVID-19 vaccine. The repertoire was sequenced with immunoSEQ multiplex PCR; TCRdb's copy has only in-frame clones and lacks some. The table has some 97,000 clones, about 87% seen once. Specimen: peripheral blood, collected on day 0 of AZD1222 vaccination. These receptors came from an adult in good health.

The chain links TRBV6-6 to TRBJ1-2; 12 bases fit TRBD1. In germline, CDR1 is MNHNY, CDR2 SVGAGI (reference sequence). This CDR3 is built from 13 residues. V shed 5 bases, J shed 8 bases, and the junction held 3 bases outside the gene matches. CDR3 region: CASSGTGGFGYTF. CDR3 nucleotide sequence: TGTGCCAGCAGTGGGACAGGGGGCTTCGGCTACACCTTC.

The V call is TRBV4-3, the J call TRBJ2-7; 8 bases line up with TRBD2. CDR3 length: 19 amino acids. V lost 0 bases to trimming and J lost 6 bases; unmatched junction nucleotides: 19. Germline V gives CDR1 LGHNA, CDR2 YSLEER. CDR3 region: CASSQDHALGRRGAGEQYF. The CDR3 coding sequence is TGCGCCAGCAGCCAAGATCACGCCCTGGGTCGGCGGGGGGCGGGCGAGCAGTACTTC.

CDR3 nucleotide sequence: TGTGCCAGCAGTTTCCGTGGGGCCGGAGACTATGGCTACACCTTC. Its translation: CASSFRGAGDYGYTF. The J gene is TRBJ1-2, the V gene TRBV28; D perhaps matches TRBD1 (5 bases). The germline V gene has CDR1 MDHEN and CDR2 SYDVKM. This CDR3 contains 15 residues. V lost 3 bases and J 3 bases, leaving 14 bases between the germline ends.

The V call is TRBV19, the J call TRBJ1-2, with D maybe TRBD1 (6 bases). This CDR3 is built from 15 residues. Germline V gene data show CDR1 as LNHDA and CDR2 as SQIVND (reference sequence). Trimming shortened V by 1 base and J by 6 bases, and 15 bases separated the two germline ends. DNA of the CDR3: TGTGCCAGTAGTATAGCCCGGACAGCGTCGCATGGCTACACCTTC. This translates into CASSIARTASHGYTF.

DNA for the CDR3: TGTGCCAGCAGTGAATTACAGTCCACCGGGGAGCTGTTTTTT. It specifies CASSELQSTGELFF. The chain links TRBV25-1 to TRBJ2-2, with D hard to call. Germline V lookup: CDR1 MGHDK, CDR2 SYGVNS. CDR3 length: 14 residues. Trimming took 1 base from V and 4 from J, leaving 7 bases between them.

This rearrangement joins TRBV28 to TRBJ2-3; 14 bases agree with TRBD2. The J segment lost 12 bases and the V segment lost 7 bases, leaving 6 bases of the junction unmatched. The germline V gene encodes CDR1 MDHEN and CDR2 SYDVKM. The length of the CDR3 is 13 residues. CDR3 in amino acids: CASTGTSGGSQYF. CDR3 DNA: TGTGCCAGCACCGGGACTAGCGGGGGAAGTCAGTATTTT.

The chain joins TRBV19 to TRBJ1-4, with D maybe TRBD1 (5 bases). The CDR3 covers 17 residues. From germline, CDR1 is LNHDA and CDR2 SQIVND (reference sequence). The V gene lost 6 bases and the J gene lost 4 bases, with 21 bases spanning the gap. CDR3 protein: CASSSTQDPAHNEKLFF. The DNA for the CDR3 is TGTGCCAGTAGCTCCACACAGGATCCGGCCCATAATGAAAAACTGTTTTTT.

The gene calls are TRBV30 and TRBJ1-1; a weak D match, TRBD1 (6 bases). Germline V gene lookup returns CDR1 GTSNPN and CDR2 SVGIG (reference sequence). The germline V and J ends were trimmed by 5 bases and 11 bases, with 15 bases remaining between them. The CDR3 has 11 residues. In DNA form, the CDR3 reads TGTGCCTGGGGGGGCCAGGGTCCGGCTTTCTTT. Encoded protein: CAWGGQGPAFF.

The chain combines TRBV5-5 with TRBJ1-5, with D maybe TRBD1 (5 bases). The CDR3 consists of 15 residues. CDR1 is SGHKS, CDR2 YYEKEE, per germline (reference sequence). V gave up 2 bases and J gave up 4 bases, with 13 bases separating them. The CDR3 nucleotides read TGTGCCAGCAGCTTAGCAGGGAATGAAAATCAGCCCCAGCATTTT. Translating it yields CASSLAGNENQPQHF. The entire variable domain, with the rest obtained from reference TRBV5-5 and TRBJ1-5, is as follows: DAGVTQSPTHLIKTRGQQVTLRCSPISGHKSVSWYQQVLGQGPQFIFQYYEKEERGRGNFPDRFSARQFPNYSSELNVNALLLGDSALYLCASSLAGNENQPQHFGDGTRLSIL.

V gene TRBV6-5 combines with J gene TRBJ1-1; TRBD1 matches at 7 bases. The CDR3 covers 16 residues. V was pared by 3 bases and J by 0 bases, with 7 bases of the junction left unmatched. Germline CDR1 reads MNHEY; CDR2 reads SVGAGI. The CDR3 nucleotides read TGTGCCAGCAGTTATAAGCAGGGGGATTTGAACACTGAAGCTTTCTTT. This encodes CASSYKQGDLNTEAFF.

V gene TRBV10-3 combines with J gene TRBJ1-1, with a tentative D call TRBD1 (5 bases). The CDR3 is 13 residues long. V lost 6 bases and J 4 bases, leaving 12 bases between the germline ends. Germline assignment: CDR1 ENHRY and CDR2 SYGVKD. In DNA, the CDR3 is TGTGCCATCAGGACGGGAGGGACCACTGAAGCTTTCTTT. Protein product: CAIRTGGTTEAFF.

The V call is TRBV11-2, the J call TRBJ2-2, with a tentative D call TRBD1 (5 bases). V lost 5 bases and J 3 bases, leaving 7 bases between the germline ends. Germline V CDR1 and CDR2: SGHAT, FQNNGV. The CDR3 totals 13 residues. As DNA, the CDR3 is TGTGCCAGCAGCCCAGGGTACACCGGGGAGCTGTTTTTT. It is translated as CASSPGYTGELFF.

This chain connects TRBV18 to TRBJ1-5; the D is unclear. CDR1 and CDR2 from the germline V gene are KGHSH and LQKENI. The ends were cut back, 5 bases at V and 6 bases at J, with 14 bases in the middle. The CDR3 covers 14 residues. DNA of the CDR3: TGTGCCAGCTCATTCGGGCCCAGTAGTCAGCCCCAGCATTTT. Translation gives CASSFGPSSQPQHF.

This clone was recorded only once. This sequence joins TRBV7-2 and TRBJ2-3; D may be TRBD1 (5 bases). The CDR3 consists of 14 residues. CDR1 and CDR2 (germline): SGHTA, FQGNSA. V shed 5 bases and J shed 2 bases, with 11 bases lying between them. The chain's CDR3 is CASSPGIFTDTQYF. CDR3 DNA: TGTGCCAGCAGCCCAGGGATCTTCACAGATACGCAGTATTTT.

This chain joins TRBV10-3 and TRBJ1-5, with 9 positions matching TRBD1. Losses at the gene ends were 0 bases for V and 7 bases for J; bases not matched to a gene: 4. Germline-derived CDR1 and CDR2 are ENHRY and SYGVKD. The CDR3 is 15 amino acids. This CDR3 is CAISESTGGRQPQHF. The CDR3 DNA follows: TGTGCCATCAGTGAGTCGACAGGGGGTCGGCAGCCCCAGCATTTT.

The chain combines TRBV4-2 with TRBJ1-4, with D unresolved. In germline, CDR1 is LGHNA, CDR2 YNFKEQ. The CDR3 runs 13 residues. The germline V and J ends were trimmed by 1 base and 10 bases, with 10 bases remaining between them. The CDR3 sequence is CASSQGVGGKLFF. As DNA, the CDR3 is TGTGCCAGCAGCCAAGGCGTCGGCGGAAAACTGTTTTTT.

This chain connects TRBV2 to TRBJ1-1; D possibly corresponds to TRBD1 (6 bases). This CDR3 comprises 14 residues. CDR1 and CDR2 (germline): SNHLY, FYNNEI. Trimming pared 4 bases from V and 1 base from J, leaving 10 bases between. The CDR3 DNA reads as TGTGCCAGCAGTGTACAGGGACAGAACACTGAAGCTTTCTTT. It translates to CASSVQGQNTEAFF.

The DNA of the CDR3 is TGTGCCACCAGTGATCCTGACAGGGGTGTCCAGTACTTC. It translates to CATSDPDRGVQYF. The rearrangement links TRBV24-1 to TRBJ2-5; TRBD1 matches 8 bases. The V and J ends lost 3 bases and 10 bases, in that order; junction bases with no gene match: 6. This CDR3 region has 13 residues. CDR1 and CDR2 (germline): KGHDR, SFDVKD.

This clone was observed once. The chain couples TRBV24-1 to TRBJ1-1, with D possibly matching TRBD1 (5 bases). Germline CDR1 is KGHDR and CDR2 is SFDVKD. Trimming removed 3 bases from V and 3 bases from J, with 7 bases in between. The CDR3 consists of 13 residues. The CDR3 spells CATSDDRYTEAFF. CDR3 nucleotide sequence: TGTGCCACCAGTGATGACAGATACACTGAAGCTTTCTTT.

This clone was counted once. The chain uses TRBV18 and TRBJ1-4; D uncertain. The V and J ends lost 2 bases and 4 bases respectively, with 11 bases between them. CDR3 size: 15 residues. The germline CDR1 and CDR2 sequences are KGHSH and LQKENI. The CDR3 DNA follows: TGTGCCAGCTCACCAGTCTGGGTGGGTAATGAAAAACTGTTTTTT. Translation: CASSPVWVGNEKLFF.

This clone occurred once. The gene calls are TRBV11-3 and TRBJ2-3; 7 bases map to TRBD2. The V and J ends lost 3 bases and 2 bases, in that order; junction bases with no gene match: 2. The CDR3 has 14 amino acids. Germline CDR1 SGHNT, CDR2 YENEEA. CDR3 amino acids: CASSFAGDTDTQYF. As DNA, the CDR3 is TGTGCCAGCAGCTTCGCGGGGGACACAGATACGCAGTATTTT.

Concerning this clone itself: At one end, the junction sequence differs from germline, possibly due to a read error. The rearrangement uses TRBV29-1 and TRBJ2-3, with D unresolved. From germline, CDR1 is SQVTM and CDR2 ANQGSEA. This CDR3 region has 10 residues. CDR3 sequence: CSAGTNTQYF. The CDR3 DNA follows: TGCAGCGCGGGCACAAATACGCAGTATTTT.

This clone was counted a single time. The V call is TRBV5-4, the J call TRBJ2-5, with D perhaps TRBD2 (5 bases). The CDR3 extends over 16 amino acids. Deletions cut 3 bases from V and 1 base from J, with 16 bases between. CDR1 and CDR2 from the germline V gene are SGHNT and YYREEE (reference sequence). CDR3 in DNA: TGTGCCAGCAGCTCGGGGAGCGTGGCGTTCCAAGAGACCCAGTACTTC. Protein: CASSSGSVAFQETQYF.

V is TRBV4-1 and J is TRBJ1-6; 10 positions match TRBD1. CDR1 and CDR2 from the germline V gene are MGHRA and YSYEKL. The CDR3 is 16 residues long. J gave up 6 bases and V 0 bases, and 2 bases lay outside the gene matches. CDR3: CASSQEGTGVNSPLHF. CDR3 sequence (DNA): TGCGCCAGCAGCCAAGAAGGGACAGGGGTTAATTCACCCCTCCACTTT.

V usage is TRBV11-3 and J usage is TRBJ1-2; maybe TRBD1 (5 bases). V shed 5 bases and J shed 2 bases, with 9 bases lying between them. This CDR3 spans 13 amino acids. CDR1 is SGHNT and CDR2 is YENEEA in the germline V gene. The DNA of the CDR3 is TGTGCCAGCAGCGAGGGACGGAACTATGGCTACACCTTC. Translation: CASSEGRNYGYTF. The full variable domain, with the rest looked up from reference TRBV11-3 and TRBJ1-2, is EAGVVQSPRYKIIEKKQPVAFWCNPISGHNTLYWYLQNLGQGPELLIRYENEEAVDDSQLPKDRFSAERLKGVDSTLKIQPAELGDSAVYLCASSEGRNYGYTFGSGTRLTVV.

This clone was picked up one time. The chain links TRBV7-6 to TRBJ2-2; D remains unclear. The CDR3 runs 13 residues. Between the trimmed V and J ends, which lost 1 base and 7 bases, there was a span of 7 bases. Germline V gene data show CDR1 as SGHVS and CDR2 as FNYEAQ. CDR3 loop: CASSLDPSGELFF. The CDR3 DNA is TGTGCCAGCAGCTTAGACCCTAGCGGGGAGCTGTTTTTT.

V is TRBV19 and J is TRBJ2-7; weak D call: TRBD1 (6 bases). The CDR3 totals 13 residues. Trimming removed 4 bases from V and 9 bases from J, with 16 bases in between. CDR1 and CDR2 (germline): LNHDA, SQIVND (reference sequence). CDR3 sequence: CASSTLQGVWQYF. CDR3 nucleotides: TGTGCCAGTAGTACCTTACAGGGCGTGTGGCAGTACTTC. Variable domain in full (rest from reference TRBV19 and TRBJ2-7): DGGITQSPKYLFRKEGQNVTLSCEQNLNHDAMYWYRQDPGQGLRLIYYSQIVNDFQKGDIAEGYSVSREKKESFPLTVTSAQKNPTAFYLCASSTLQGVWQYFGPGTRLTVT.